This TCR beta chain was observed in a study of blood T cell repertoires in COVID-19. TCRdb keeps only in-frame clones here, not all; method: immunoSEQ multiplex PCR. The table lists about 200,000 clones, roughly 84% of them singletons. In germline, CDR1 is SQVTM, CDR2 ANQGSEA. The CDR3 spans 11 residues. V shed 6 bases and J shed 4 bases, with 9 bases lying between them. This TCR derives from a man aged 40-50 years who had recovered from COVID-19. This chain links TRBV29-1 with TRBJ2-5; D is possibly TRBD2 (6 bases). Source material: PBMCs or T cells enriched from blood (not recorded which). CDR3 sequence: CSVGLIETQYF. In DNA, the CDR3 is TGCAGCGTCGGACTAATAGAGACCCAGTACTTC.